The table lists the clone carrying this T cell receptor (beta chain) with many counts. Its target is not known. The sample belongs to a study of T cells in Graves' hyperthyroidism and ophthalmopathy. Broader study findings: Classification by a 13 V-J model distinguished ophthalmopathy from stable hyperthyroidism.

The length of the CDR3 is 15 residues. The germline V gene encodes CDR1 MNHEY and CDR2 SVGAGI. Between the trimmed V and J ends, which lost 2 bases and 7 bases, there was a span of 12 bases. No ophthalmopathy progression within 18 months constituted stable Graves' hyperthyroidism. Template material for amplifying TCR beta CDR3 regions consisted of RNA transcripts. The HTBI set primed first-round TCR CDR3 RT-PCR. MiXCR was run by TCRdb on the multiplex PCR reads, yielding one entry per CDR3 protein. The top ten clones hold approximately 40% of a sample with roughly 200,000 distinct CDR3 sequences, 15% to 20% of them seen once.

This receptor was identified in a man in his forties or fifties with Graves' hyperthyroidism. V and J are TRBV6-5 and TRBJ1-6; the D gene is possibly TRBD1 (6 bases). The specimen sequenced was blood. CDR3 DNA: TGTGCCAGCAGTTACGGGGGGCATCGAAATTCACCCCTCCACTTT. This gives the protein CASSYGGHRNSPLHF.